Each of the 20 T cell receptor beta chains below was sequenced from the same sample in a study of cytomegalovirus exposure and HLA in healthy donors. The primer mix had 60 Vbeta and 13 Jbeta primers. Method: immunoSEQ multiplex PCR; TCRdb's copy keeps in-frame clones and lacks some. The sample has 150,000 to 180,000 clones, 75% seen once. Sequences were obtained from PBMCs. Receptors were obtained from a man in his late teens or twenties in good health and CMV-seronegative.

This clone appeared once. The rearrangement uses TRBV28 and TRBJ2-1; 7 positions match TRBD2. The trim removed 6 bases at V and 6 bases at J, leaving 11 bases unmatched. Germline CDR1 and CDR2: MDHEN and SYDVKM. The CDR3 is 15 amino acids. Here the CDR3 reads CASSHLAGEVNEQFF. The CDR3 DNA sequence: TGTGCCAGCAGCCACCTCGCGGGAGAGGTCAATGAGCAGTTCTTC.

The gene calls are TRBV7-2 and TRBJ1-2; D is undetermined. Germline CDR1 and CDR2: SGHTA and FQGNSA. This CDR3 region has 13 residues. Trimming pared 1 base from V and 4 bases from J, leaving 7 bases between. CDR3 region: CASSLGQFYGYTF. DNA of the CDR3: TGTGCCAGCAGCTTAGGGCAGTTCTATGGCTACACCTTC.

V is TRBV19 and J is TRBJ2-3; 10 nucleotides line up with TRBD1. The trim removed 2 bases at V and 2 bases at J, leaving 7 bases unmatched. Germline loops: CDR1 LNHDA, CDR2 SQIVND (reference sequence). The CDR3 runs to 17 residues. CDR3 in DNA: TGTGCCAGTAGTATAAGGACGACAGGGGGCTTCACAGATACGCAGTATTTT. Translated, it gives CASSIRTTGGFTDTQYF.

The V call is TRBV10-1, the J call TRBJ2-7, with D maybe TRBD1 (7 bases). The length of the CDR3 is 14 residues. V lost 6 bases, J lost 0 bases, and 12 bases lay in between. Germline values: CDR1 WNHNN, CDR2 SYGVQD (reference sequence). CDR3 sequence: CASSAGQNSYEQYF. In DNA, the CDR3 is TGCGCCAGCAGCGCGGGACAGAACTCCTACGAGCAGTACTTC.

The sample holds a few counts of this clone. The chain is built from TRBV18 and TRBJ2-7; 10 nucleotides line up with TRBD1. This CDR3 has 16 amino acids. Germline V lookup: CDR1 KGHSH, CDR2 LQKENI. Trimming cost V 0 bases and J 2 bases; bases outside gene matches: 4. DNA for the CDR3: TGTGCCAGCTCACCACCCGGACAGGGGGGAGCCTACGAGCAGTACTTC. Amino acid sequence: CASSPPGQGGAYEQYF.

The V and J genes are TRBV7-9 and TRBJ2-3, with a possible D match to TRBD2 (5 bases). This CDR3 contains 14 residues. V dropped 3 bases and J dropped 5 bases, with 12 bases sitting between them. Germline V gene lookup returns CDR1 SEHNR and CDR2 FQNEAQ (reference sequence). The CDR3 sequence: CASSFRHGGDTQYF. CDR3 DNA sequence: TGTGCCAGCAGCTTTCGACACGGAGGAGATACGCAGTATTTT.

V gene TRBV9 combines with J gene TRBJ2-1, with 12 bases that match TRBD2. The CDR3 is 17 residues long. Looked up from germline, CDR1 is SGDLS and CDR2 is YYNGEE. Losses at the gene ends were 0 bases for V and 4 bases for J; bases not matched to a gene: 5. The CDR3 sequence is CASSVGTSGIVYNEQFF. The CDR3 DNA is TGTGCCAGCAGCGTAGGGACTAGCGGGATCGTGTACAATGAGCAGTTCTTC.

The chain combines TRBV19 with TRBJ1-5, with D maybe TRBD1 (6 bases). The CDR3 spans 14 residues. Germline V gene data show CDR1 as LNHDA and CDR2 as SQIVND (reference sequence). The V gene lost 3 bases and the J gene lost 7 bases, with 13 bases spanning the gap. CDR3 coding DNA: TGTGCCAGTAGTATTATCAGGGGCTCCCAGCCCCAGCATTTT. Translated, it gives CASSIIRGSQPQHF.

The chain uses TRBV19 and TRBJ2-5, with 12 positions matching TRBD2. This CDR3 is built from 15 residues. V was pared by 7 bases and J by 9 bases, with 12 bases of the junction left unmatched. CDR1 is LNHDA and CDR2 is SQIVND in the germline V gene (reference sequence). The DNA for the CDR3 is TGTGCCAGTACCACTGGAACTAGCGGGAGGTTGGCCCAGTACTTC. It is translated as CASTTGTSGRLAQYF.

The genes are TRBV19 and TRBJ2-3; TRBD2 agrees at 9 bases. This CDR3 is built from 15 residues. V was pared by 5 bases and J by 1 base, with 4 bases of the junction left unmatched. CDR1 is LNHDA, CDR2 SQIVND, per germline (reference sequence). CDR3 bases: TGTGCCAGTAGTTTGACTAGCGGCGGCACAGATACGCAGTATTTT. Translated: CASSLTSGGTDTQYF.

This clone has just one count. The J gene is TRBJ2-5, the V gene TRBV9; no reliable D call. The J call is doubtful: the DNA matches TRBJ2-7 better. The CDR3 runs 13 residues. Germline assignment: CDR1 SGDLS and CDR2 YYNGEE. Here the CDR3 DNA reads TGTGCCAGCAGCGTAGGTTCCGGGTCCGAGCAGTACTTC. This gives the protein CASSVGSGSEQYF.

Only one count was recorded for this clone. The V call is TRBV7-7, the J call TRBJ2-5; TRBD2 might be the D (6 bases). The CDR3 totals 15 residues. Germline V gene data show CDR1 as SSHAT and CDR2 as FNYEAQ (reference sequence). Trimming pared 4 bases from V and 5 bases from J, leaving 17 bases between. CDR3 DNA: TGTGCCAGCAGCTCGGGGGACGGCTGGGGTGAGACCCAGTACTTC. Translated, it gives CASSSGDGWGETQYF. Combining the CDR3 with reference TRBV7-7 and TRBJ2-5 gives the whole variable domain GAGVSQSPRYKVTKRGQDVTLRCDPISSHATLYWYQQALGQGPEFLTYFNYEAQPDKSGLPSDRFSAERPEGSISTLTIQRTEQRDSAMYRCASSSGDGWGETQYFGPGTRLLVL.

The chain links TRBV6-5 to TRBJ1-1; TRBD1 agrees at 9 bases. In germline, CDR1 is MNHEY, CDR2 SVGAGI. This CDR3 is built from 15 residues. With V trimmed by 2 bases and J by 7 bases, 8 bases remained unmatched. The CDR3 here is CASSYTGQGKSEAFF. In nucleotides, the CDR3 is TGTGCCAGCAGTTACACGGGACAGGGTAAGAGTGAAGCTTTCTTT.

The chain carries TRBV27 and TRBJ1-2, with TRBD1 matching over 7 bases. In germline, CDR1 is MNHEY, CDR2 SMNVEV (reference sequence). The CDR3 covers 15 residues. The trim removed 4 bases at V and 7 bases at J, leaving 12 bases unmatched. The CDR3 DNA sequence: TGTGCCAGCAGTTCCGTCTCAGGGGGAGCGGTTGGCTACACCTTC. Residues: CASSSVSGGAVGYTF.

This clone is a singleton in its sample. The chain combines TRBV7-2 with TRBJ2-3; possibly TRBD2 for D (5 bases). This CDR3 has 12 amino acids. The V and J ends lost 3 bases and 9 bases respectively, with 10 bases between them. The germline V gene encodes CDR1 SGHTA and CDR2 FQGNSA. CDR3 nucleotide sequence: TGTGCCAGCAGCTTCGAGGGAGTCACGCAGTATTTT. It yields the protein CASSFEGVTQYF.

This chain links TRBV2 with TRBJ2-1; TRBD2 matches 10 bases. The CDR3 runs 14 residues. With 4 bases clipped from V and 9 bases from J, the junction kept 6 bases outside the gene matches. CDR1 and CDR2 from the germline V gene are SNHLY and FYNNEI. CDR3 amino acids: CASSALAGVGEQFF. In DNA, the CDR3 is TGTGCCAGCAGTGCGCTAGCGGGAGTGGGTGAGCAGTTCTTC.

This clone was observed a single time. The chain links TRBV5-8 to TRBJ2-1, with D perhaps TRBD1 or TRBD2 (5 bases each). Germline assignment: CDR1 SGHTS and CDR2 YDEGEE. The V end was cut by 4 bases, the J end by 0 bases, with 11 bases between. The CDR3 is made up of 15 amino acids. The CDR3 region has the DNA TGTGCCAGCAGCCTGGGACGGAGCTCCTACAATGAGCAGTTCTTC. Residues: CASSLGRSSYNEQFF.

About this clone itself: The sample contains more than one DNA sequence encoding this CDR3. This sequence joins TRBV5-4 and TRBJ2-1, with 7 bases lining up with TRBD2. The V segment lost 0 bases and the J segment 4 bases; nucleotides outside the gene matches: 4. The length of the CDR3 is 15 residues. Per germline, CDR1 SGHNT and CDR2 YYREEE (reference sequence). The CDR3 nucleotides read TGTGCCAGCAGCTTGGGGCTAGCGGATTACAATGAGCAGTTCTTC. Translating it yields CASSLGLADYNEQFF.

The gene calls are TRBV5-8 and TRBJ2-3; 12 nucleotides align to TRBD2. The CDR3 covers 17 residues. V shed 4 bases, J shed 4 bases, and the junction held 10 bases outside the gene matches. Germline V gene data show CDR1 as SGHTS and CDR2 as YDEGEE. In DNA, the CDR3 is TGTGCCAGCAGCCCGGGGACTAGCGGGCCGAAGGCAGATACGCAGTATTTT. Protein product: CASSPGTSGPKADTQYF. The full variable domain, in which reference TRBV5-8 and TRBJ2-3 provide the parts outside the CDR3, is EAGVTQSPTHLIKTRGQQATLRCSPISGHTSVYWYQQALGLGLQFLLWYDEGEERNRGNFPPRFSGRQFPNYSSELNVNALELEDSALYLCASSPGTSGPKADTQYFGPGTRLTVL.

The chain links TRBV6-5 to TRBJ2-1; D is uncertain. Deletions cut 8 bases from V and 1 base from J, with 15 bases between. Germline V lookup: CDR1 MNHEY, CDR2 SVGAGI. CDR3 size: 15 residues. CDR3 DNA: TGTGCCAGCGCCCCCCGAGGTGGGTCCTACAATGAGCAGTTCTTC. Its translation is CASAPRGGSYNEQFF.